This TCR beta chain was profiled in a study of T cells expressing NK-cell markers. Study-level results: In a handful of donors, dominant clonotypes made up about 25-60.1% of CD3+CD56-NKG2C+ cells. 1.0-7.0% of CD8+ T cells in about 6 donors belonged to dominant NKG2C+ clonotypes.

TCRdb reprocessed the 5' RACE reads, keeping one entry per CDR3 protein, no DNA. The specimen's table records some 150,000 distinct CDR3 sequences. As concerns this clonotype: Antigen unknown.

The material sequenced was blood T cells: a sorted CD56 or NKG2C T cell subset, CD4+ or CD8+ T cells, or bulk PBMC T cells (not recorded which). This TCR came from a man aged 18 to 29 in good health.

The CDR3 spells CASSPTSGVNTGELFF. The V and J genes are TRBV2 and TRBJ2-2; without DNA, the TCRdb call of TRBD2 cannot be checked. The CDR3 is 16 amino acids. The germline V gene encodes CDR1 SNHLY and CDR2 FYNNEI.